These T cell receptor beta chains were read from a single sample in a study of T cell changes during pregnancy in multiple sclerosis. Method: immunoSEQ multiplex PCR; TCRdb's copy keeps in-frame clones and lacks some. Seen here are over 45,000 clones, about nine tenths observed once, and the top ten hold just under 0.6%. The sequencing used CD4+ T cells from peripheral blood mononuclear cells, collected in the first trimester of pregnancy. These receptors originate from a female donor with multiple sclerosis, enrolled in a pregnancy study. CDR3s include the opening cysteine and the closing phenylalanine or tryptophan.

V: TRBV6-6; J: TRBJ1-1; CDR3: CASSFTGMNTEAFF
V: TRBV7-8; J: TRBJ2-5; CDR3: CASSFPRSRAREETQYF
V: TRBV19; J: TRBJ2-1; CDR3: CASSPQGTMNEQFF
V: TRBV5-1; J: TRBJ1-1; CDR3: CASSTDTPNTEAFF
V: TRBV6-1; J: TRBJ1-5; CDR3: CASTPGNQPQHF
V: TRBV5-1; J: TRBJ2-3; CDR3: CASSPPLADSTDTQYF
V: TRBV7-9; J: TRBJ1-1; CDR3: CASSLGVGAFGEAFF
V: TRBV7-2; J: TRBJ2-1; CDR3: CASSLEQGFYNEQFF
V: TRBV5-6; J: TRBJ2-3; CDR3: CASSGTGLVLSTDTQYF
V: TRBV7-2; J: TRBJ1-3; CDR3: CASSPRGAQDTIYF
V: TRBV7-3; J: TRBJ2-3; CDR3: CASSSKPRTSGGLGVDTQYF
V: TRBV7-6; J: TRBJ2-3; CDR3: CASSLGASGSPDTQYF
V: TRBV11-3; J: TRBJ1-4; CDR3: CASSLVRRGTTNEKLFF
V: TRBV28; J: TRBJ1-1; CDR3: CASSLLSNTEAFF
V: TRBV2; J: TRBJ2-1; CDR3: CASSEANRGGNEQFF
V: TRBV5-8; J: TRBJ2-1; CDR3: CASSQTTGSRSYNEQFF
V: TRBV30; J: TRBJ1-1; CDR3: CAWRPAPDTEAFF
V: TRBV9; J: TRBJ1-1; CDR3: CASSLGTGGAGTEAFF
V: TRBV11-2; J: TRBJ2-7; CDR3: CASTLGGGPYF
V: TRBV11-3; J: TRBJ2-5; CDR3: CASSLGGTTHQETQYF
V: TRBV6-1; J: TRBJ2-1; CDR3: CASTFSRGSYNEQFF
V: TRBV6-1; J: TRBJ2-2; CDR3: CASRRYLDTGELFF
V: TRBV7-2; J: TRBJ2-7; CDR3: CASSLPGTSGGGHSSEQYF
V: TRBV19; J: TRBJ2-5; CDR3: CASSLTDYQETQYF
V: TRBV5-1; J: TRBJ2-1; CDR3: CASSLGGTSSNEQFF
V: TRBV4-1; J: TRBJ2-7; CDR3: CASSQEAGQRQYF
V: TRBV9; J: TRBJ2-1; CDR3: CASSARENKYNEQFF
V: TRBV27; J: TRBJ1-3; CDR3: CASSLSLEKNTIYF
V: TRBV18; J: TRBJ1-5; CDR3: CASSPLDSSQPQHF
V: TRBV6-1; J: TRBJ2-5; CDR3: CASSPLDRNQETQYF
V: TRBV6-6; J: TRBJ2-7; CDR3: CASNGDSFTYEQYF
V: TRBV29-1; J: TRBJ1-1; CDR3: CSVGGLGEAFF
V: TRBV19; J: TRBJ1-5; CDR3: CASSVEGNQPQHF
V: TRBV5-1; J: TRBJ2-6; CDR3: CASSLVQSGAGANVLTF
V: TRBV5-1; J: TRBJ2-2; CDR3: CASSYREGAHLGTGELFF
V: TRBV28; J: TRBJ1-4; CDR3: CASSSQGGWGANEKLFF
V: TRBV27; J: TRBJ1-6; CDR3: CASRPGGRRGSPLHF
V: TRBV11-3; J: TRBJ1-3; CDR3: CASSLVRSSGNTIYF
V: TRBV4-1; J: TRBJ1-4; CDR3: CASSQDLEGAQSSGEKLFF
V: TRBV5-1; J: TRBJ1-2; CDR3: CASSLGGTGDGYTF
V: TRBV28; J: TRBJ1-5; CDR3: CASSSTGFVQPQHF
V: TRBV29-1; J: TRBJ1-2; CDR3: CSASGQNYGYTF
V: TRBV6-1; J: TRBJ1-1; CDR3: CASSEMGGAFF
V: TRBV11-2; J: TRBJ2-5; CDR3: CASSRPTGERTQYF
V: TRBV19; J: TRBJ1-2; CDR3: CASRRQPNVAF
V: TRBV7-2; J: TRBJ2-5; CDR3: CASSSTWGGTQETQYF
V: TRBV9; J: TRBJ2-1; CDR3: CASSVQAGGAYNEQFF
V: TRBV28; J: TRBJ2-7; CDR3: CASMVASGRAGEQYF
V: TRBV5-1; J: TRBJ2-7; CDR3: CASSSGGSGSREQYF
V: TRBV19; J: TRBJ2-7; CDR3: CASSVRDSSYEQYF
V: TRBV28; J: TRBJ2-5; CDR3: CASSSRTSGRAVETQYF
V: TRBV28; J: TRBJ2-7; CDR3: CASSLNPGQYEQYF
V: TRBV7-6; J: TRBJ2-7; CDR3: CASSPGTSQYHEQYF
V: TRBV7-9; J: TRBJ1-2; CDR3: CASSLARGGQEGKGGYTF
V: TRBV9; J: TRBJ1-2; CDR3: CASSPRGGTIYTF
V: TRBV6-6; J: TRBJ1-1; CDR3: CASSSTGFSTTEAFF
V: TRBV4-3; J: TRBJ2-3; CDR3: CASSQWNRGGTDTQYF
V: TRBV18; J: TRBJ2-5; CDR3: CASSAREETQYF
V: TRBV5-5; J: TRBJ1-1; CDR3: CASSSTVAESTEAFF